This TCR beta chain was profiled in a study of blood T cell repertoires in COVID-19. Study information: The study drew acute and convalescent COVID-19 samples from the United States, Italy and Spain. T cells, B-cell-depleted T cells, or PBMCs supplied cDNA or gDNA.

Here immunoSEQ multiplex PCR was the method, and the copy in TCRdb shows in-frame clones only, minus some. The sample has 250,000 or so clones, 85% to 90% seen once. This CDR3 has 15 residues. Trimming took 2 bases from V and 5 from J; bases not matched to a gene: 4. Germline CDR1 SGHDN, CDR2 FVKESK. This clone has only one observation. The genes are TRBV14 and TRBJ2-7; 12 bases map to TRBD2. Sequencing was performed on peripheral blood. The receptor comes from a man of 80 years or more with acute or convalescent COVID-19. The CDR3 nucleotides are TGTGCCAGCAGCCAACTAGCGGGAGGGCCCAACGAGCAGTACTTC. This sequence encodes CASSQLAGGPNEQYF.